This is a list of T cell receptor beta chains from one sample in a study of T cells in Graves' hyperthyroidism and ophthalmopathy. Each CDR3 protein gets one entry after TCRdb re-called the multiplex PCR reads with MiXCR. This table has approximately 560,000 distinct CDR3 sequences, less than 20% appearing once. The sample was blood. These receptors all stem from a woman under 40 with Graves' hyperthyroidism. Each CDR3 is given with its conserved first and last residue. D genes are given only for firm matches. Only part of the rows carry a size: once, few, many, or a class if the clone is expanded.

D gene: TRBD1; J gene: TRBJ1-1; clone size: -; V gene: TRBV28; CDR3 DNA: TGTGCCAGCAGTTTAGTGTGGACAGGGGGCGCGAACACTGAAGCTTTCTTT; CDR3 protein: CASSLVWTGGANTEAFF
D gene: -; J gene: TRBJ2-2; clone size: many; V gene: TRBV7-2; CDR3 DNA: TGTGCCAGCAGCTTATCACTGAACACCGGGGAGCTGTTTTTT; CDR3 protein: CASSLSLNTGELFF
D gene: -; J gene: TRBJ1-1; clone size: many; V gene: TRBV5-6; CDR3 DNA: TGTGCCAGCACCTTCTGGACAAGGAACACTGAAGCTTTCTTT; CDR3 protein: CASTFWTRNTEAFF
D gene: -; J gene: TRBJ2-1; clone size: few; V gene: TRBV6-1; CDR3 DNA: TGTGCCAGCAGATATCGACAGGGAGGGAACAATGAGCAGTTCTTC; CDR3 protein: CASRYRQGGNNEQFF
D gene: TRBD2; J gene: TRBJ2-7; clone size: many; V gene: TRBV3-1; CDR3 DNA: TGTGCCAGCACCCAATCGGGGGGTTCCTACGAGCAGTACTTC; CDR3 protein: CASTQSGGSYEQYF
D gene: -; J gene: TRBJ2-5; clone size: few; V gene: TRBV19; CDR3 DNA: TGTGCCAGTAGTACTGATCACCAAGAGACCCAGTACTTC; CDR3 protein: CASSTDHQETQYF
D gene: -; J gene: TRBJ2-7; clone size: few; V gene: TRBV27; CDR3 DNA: TGTGCCAGCAGTTTACGGCTAGCGGGTACAGGGGACGAGCAGTACTTC; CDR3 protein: CASSLRLAGTGDEQYF
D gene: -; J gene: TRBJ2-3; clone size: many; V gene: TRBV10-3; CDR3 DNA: TGTGCCATCAGTGAGTCGACAAGGACTGCTTTCGTAGATACGCAGTATTTT; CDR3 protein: CAISESTRTAFVDTQYF
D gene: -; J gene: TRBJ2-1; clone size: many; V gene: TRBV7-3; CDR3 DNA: TGTGCCAGCAGTAAGGGGGGGTACAATGAGCAGTTCTTC; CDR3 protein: CASSKGGYNEQFF
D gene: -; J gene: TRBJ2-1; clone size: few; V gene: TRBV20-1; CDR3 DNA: TGCAGTGCTAGAGATCTCGGTGAGCAGTTCTTC; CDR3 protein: CSARDLGEQFF
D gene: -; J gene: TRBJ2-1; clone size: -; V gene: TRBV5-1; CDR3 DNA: TGCGCCAGCAGCCCTTCACAGGGGGGGAAGAATGAGCAGTTCTTC; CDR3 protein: CASSPSQGGKNEQFF
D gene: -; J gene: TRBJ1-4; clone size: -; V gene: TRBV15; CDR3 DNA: TGTGCCACCAGCAGAGATCGGGGGAGTTCGGTCCTCTATGAAAAACTGTTTTTT; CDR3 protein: CATSRDRGSSVLYEKLFF
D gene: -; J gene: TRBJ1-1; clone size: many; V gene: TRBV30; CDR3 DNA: TGTGCCTGGAGTGCAACAAGGTTGGGAGCTTTCTTT; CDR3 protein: CAWSATRLGAFF
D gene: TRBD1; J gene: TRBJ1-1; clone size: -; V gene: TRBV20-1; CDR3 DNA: TGCAGTGCTAGAGCGCCGGACAGGGTTGACACTGAAGCTTTCTTT; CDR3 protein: CSARAPDRVDTEAFF
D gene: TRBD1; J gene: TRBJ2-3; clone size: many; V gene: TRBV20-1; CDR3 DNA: TGCAGTGCTTTCGAGGACAGGGAGGATACGCAGTATTTT; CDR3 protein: CSAFEDREDTQYF
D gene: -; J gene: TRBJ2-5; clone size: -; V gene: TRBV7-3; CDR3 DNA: TGTGCCAGCAGCCCCTTGGCGTCCCAAGAGACCCAGTACTTC; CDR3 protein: CASSPLASQETQYF
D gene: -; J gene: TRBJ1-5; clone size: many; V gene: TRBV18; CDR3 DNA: TGTGCCAGCTCACCACGAGATCAGCCCCAGCATTTT; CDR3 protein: CASSPRDQPQHF
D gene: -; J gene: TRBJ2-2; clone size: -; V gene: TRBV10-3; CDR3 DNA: TGTGCCATCAGTGAGACAGGTTTGAACACCGGGGAGCTGTTTTTT; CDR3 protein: CAISETGLNTGELFF
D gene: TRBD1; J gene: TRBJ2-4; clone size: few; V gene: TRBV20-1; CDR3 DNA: TGCAGTGCTAGTTCCAGGGCAGGGGGTTCTTTCAACATTCAGTACTTC; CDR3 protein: CSASSRAGGSFNIQYF
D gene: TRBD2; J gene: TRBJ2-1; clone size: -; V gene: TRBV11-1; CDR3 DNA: TGTGCCAGCAGTCGGGGACTAGCGGGAAAGAATGAGCAGTTCTTC; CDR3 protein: CASSRGLAGKNEQFF
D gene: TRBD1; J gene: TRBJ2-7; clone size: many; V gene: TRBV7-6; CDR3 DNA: TGTGCCAGCAGCCCCCGGGACAGGGGACACACTCTCAGTTACGAGCAGTACTTC; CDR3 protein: CASSPRDRGHTLSYEQYF
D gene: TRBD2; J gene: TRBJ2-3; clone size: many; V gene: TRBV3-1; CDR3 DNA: TGTGCCAGCAGCCAAGTACTAGCGGCCCCCAAGTATTTT; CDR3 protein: CASSQVLAAPKYF
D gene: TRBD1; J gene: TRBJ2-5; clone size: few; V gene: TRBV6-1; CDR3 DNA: TGTGCCAGCAGTCGACAGGGGGCATATCAAGAGACCCAGTACTTC; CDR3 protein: CASSRQGAYQETQYF
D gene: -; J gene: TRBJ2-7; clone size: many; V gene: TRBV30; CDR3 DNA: TGTGCCTGGAGAGACAGCGCCTACGAGCAGTACTTC; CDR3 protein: CAWRDSAYEQYF
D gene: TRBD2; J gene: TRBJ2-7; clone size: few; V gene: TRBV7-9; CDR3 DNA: TGTGCCAGCAAGAGGGACTACTACTACGAGCAGTACTTC; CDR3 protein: CASKRDYYYEQYF
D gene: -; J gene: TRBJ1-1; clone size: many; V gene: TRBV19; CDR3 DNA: TGTGCCAGTAGTATAATCGGAGGCAGAACTGAAGCTTTCTTT; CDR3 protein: CASSIIGGRTEAFF
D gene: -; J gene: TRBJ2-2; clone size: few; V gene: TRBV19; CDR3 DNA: TGTGCCAGTAGTACAAGGGTGAGGGGCACCGGGGAGCTGTTTTTT; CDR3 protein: CASSTRVRGTGELFF
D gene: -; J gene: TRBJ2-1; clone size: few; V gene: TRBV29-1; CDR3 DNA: TGCAGCGTTGAAGGGGGGAGAGAGGGACCTGAGCAGTTCTTC; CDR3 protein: CSVEGGREGPEQFF